The 21 T cell receptor beta chains below were found in one sample sequenced in a study of spatial heterogeneity in lung cancer. Indicated time point: sample taken at primary tumor resection. Antigens for these TCRs are unknown. One entry per CDR3 protein, called by TCRdb with MiXCR from the 5' RACE reads. Of about 8,100 distinct CDR3 sequences in the sample, about 12% are singletons; the top ten hold roughly 11%. Regarding the study as a whole: Expanded alpha and beta TCR counts within tumors tracked tumor mutation counts.

Specimen: lung tumor tissue, collected at surgery. These receptors were taken from a male donor with early-stage non-small cell lung cancer.

This chain connects TRBV7-2 to TRBJ2-7; 8 bases are shared with TRBD2. The CDR3 spans 12 residues. Trimming cost V 8 bases and J 7 bases; bases outside gene matches: 7. CDR1 is SGHTA, CDR2 FQGNSA, per germline. CDR3 coding DNA: TGTGCCAGCTCACCCCGGGAGGGGGAGCAGTACTTC. This sequence encodes CASSPREGEQYF.

This clonotype counts as medium-sized. This sequence joins TRBV20-1 and TRBJ2-1; TRBD2 matches at 12 bases. The CDR3 loop spans 15 amino acids. CDR1 and CDR2 (germline): DFQATT, SNEGSKA (reference sequence). V lost 5 bases, J lost 10 bases, and 12 bases stayed unmatched. CDR3 nucleotide sequence: TGCAGTGCTGTACCGACTAGCGGGAGAATCTGGGAGCAGTTCTTC. It encodes CSAVPTSGRIWEQFF.

Many counts were recorded for this clonotype. The V gene is TRBV7-9, the J gene TRBJ2-1; D ambiguous. The CDR3 spans 11 residues. From germline, CDR1 is SEHNR and CDR2 FQNEAQ (reference sequence). With 5 bases removed from V and 8 bases from J, the gap between germline ends came to 7 bases. CDR3 sequence reads: CASSPVDEQFF. The CDR3, as DNA: TGTGCCAGCAGCCCGGTCGATGAGCAGTTCTTC.

In its sample, this clonotype ranks as medium-sized. The chain uses TRBV5-1 and TRBJ2-3; D unclear. CDR1 is SGHRS, CDR2 YFSETQ, per germline. V was cut by 4 bases and J by 6 bases, with 12 bases left in between. This CDR3 contains 13 residues. CDR3 residues: CASSAGATDTQYF. The CDR3 region has the DNA TGCGCCAGCAGCGCCGGAGCAACCGATACGCAGTATTTT.

This clonotype is judged medium-sized. The chain carries TRBV7-6 and TRBJ2-3; D possibly uses TRBD1 or TRBD2 (5 bases each). V was clipped by 0 bases and J by 6 bases, with 13 bases between them. The CDR3 loop spans 15 amino acids. CDR1 SGHVS and CDR2 FNYEAQ come from the germline V gene. CDR3 amino acids: CASSLAGPFGDTQYF. Here the CDR3 DNA reads TGTGCCAGCAGCTTAGCGGGACCCTTCGGGGATACGCAGTATTTT.

In its sample, this clonotype ranks as medium-sized (0.01 to 0.1%). The gene calls are TRBV12-3 or TRBV12-4 and TRBJ1-5; possible D gene TRBD1, 6 bases. The CDR3 consists of 17 residues. V was shortened by 4 bases and J by 2 bases, with 18 bases between the two germline ends. In DNA, the CDR3 is TGTGCCAGCAGTTCGGGGACCGGCAGGGGAGGCAATCAGCCCCAGCATTTT. Residues: CASSSGTGRGGNQPQHF.

This clonotype was observed at least ten times. V usage is TRBV7-9 and J usage is TRBJ2-1; D gene uncertain. Germline CDR1 SEHNR, CDR2 FQNEAQ (reference sequence). V was shortened by 5 bases and J by 9 bases, with 14 bases between the two germline ends. The CDR3 has 13 amino acids. The CDR3 protein is CASSRTPIGEQFF. The CDR3 coding sequence is TGTGCCAGCAGCCGGACCCCTATAGGTGAGCAGTTCTTC.

This chain links TRBV20-1 with TRBJ1-6, with unresolved D. V lost 0 bases and J 7 bases, leaving 7 bases between the germline ends. The CDR3 is 13 residues long. Germline CDR1 and CDR2: DFQATT and SNEGSKA (reference sequence). CDR3 amino acids: CSARDSANSPLHF. The DNA of the CDR3 is TGCAGTGCTAGAGATTCAGCAAATTCACCCCTCCACTTT.

This clonotype qualifies as medium-sized. This chain links TRBV10-1 with TRBJ2-7; 10 bases fit TRBD1. CDR3 length equals 12 residues. Germline CDR1 is WNHNN and CDR2 is SYGVQD (reference sequence). CDR3 nucleotide sequence: TGCGCAGCCGGGACAGGGGAATACGAGCAGTACTTC. It encodes CAAGTGEYEQYF.

This clonotype rates as medium-sized. The V gene is TRBV7-2, the J gene TRBJ2-5; 7 bases fit TRBD2. The CDR3 sequence is 15 residues long. The V gene's germline CDR1 is SGHTA and CDR2 FQGNSA. With 1 base clipped from V and 3 bases from J, the junction kept 5 bases outside the gene matches. This chain's CDR3 is CASSLGLATKETQYF. CDR3 bases: TGTGCCAGCAGCTTAGGACTAGCAACTAAAGAGACCCAGTACTTC.

This clonotype was picked up many times. The chain recombines TRBV28 with TRBJ2-7; D perhaps matches TRBD1 (5 bases). V was clipped by 5 bases and J by 1 base, with 9 bases between them. The CDR3 spans 13 residues. Germline lookup yields CDR1 MDHEN and CDR2 SYDVKM. The CDR3 DNA sequence: TGTGCCAGCAGTCCGACAGCTTCCTACGAGCAGTACTTC. This translates into CASSPTASYEQYF.

This clonotype is medium-sized. V and J are TRBV30 and TRBJ2-7, with D unresolved. V was trimmed by 2 bases and J by 2 bases, leaving 13 bases between them. Germline loops: CDR1 GTSNPN, CDR2 SVGIG (reference sequence). CDR3 length: 14 residues. CDR3 coding DNA: TGTGCCTGGAGTCCCAGGCCGAAGCCCTACGAGCAGTACTTC. Residues: CAWSPRPKPYEQYF.

This clonotype occurred a few times. The chain recombines TRBV11-3 with TRBJ1-1; 9 bases fit TRBD1. J gave up 4 bases and V 5 bases, and 8 bases lay outside the gene matches. The CDR3 totals 15 residues. Germline CDR1 and CDR2: SGHNT and YENEEA. The CDR3 DNA is TGTGCCAGCAGCCCGGGACAGGGAAGGGGCACTGAAGCTTTCTTT. Amino acids: CASSPGQGRGTEAFF.

This clonotype appeared many times. V and J are TRBV7-2 and TRBJ2-5; 10 positions match TRBD1. CDR3 length equals 15 residues. Looked up from germline, CDR1 is SGHTA and CDR2 is FQGNSA. V was pared by 2 bases and J by 5 bases, with 5 bases of the junction left unmatched. The CDR3 nucleotides read TGTGCCAGCAGCTTAAGGACAGGGGGGGTCGAGACCCAGTACTTC. Translated: CASSLRTGGVETQYF.

By its share, this clonotype is medium-sized. V usage is TRBV5-1 and J usage is TRBJ2-3, with no clear D. The CDR3 is 16 residues long. Per germline, CDR1 SGHRS and CDR2 YFSETQ. V was clipped by 0 bases and J by 6 bases, with 17 bases between them. In nucleotides, the CDR3 is TGCGCCAGCAGCTTGGGAGCTCTACCCCGAGCCGATACGCAGTATTTT. It yields the protein CASSLGALPRADTQYF.

By frequency in the sample, this clonotype is medium-sized. This chain connects TRBV10-3 to TRBJ1-3, with TRBD1 matching over 7 bases. This CDR3 region has 14 residues. Germline V CDR1 and CDR2: ENHRY, SYGVKD. J was trimmed by 2 bases and V by 11 bases; bases with no gene match: 9. CDR3 in DNA: TGTGCCGCCCGGGGAGGGACAGCTGGAAACACCATATATTTT. The encoded protein is CAARGGTAGNTIYF.

The chain has TRBV7-9 and TRBJ2-2, with D perhaps assigned TRBD1 or TRBD2 (6 bases each). The ends were cut back, 0 bases at V and 5 bases at J, with 13 bases in the middle. Per germline, CDR1 SEHNR and CDR2 FQNEAQ (reference sequence). The CDR3 runs 16 residues. The CDR3 DNA reads TGTGCCAGCAGCTTAGCGGGGGGCTCGCGGACCGGGGAGCTGTTTTTT. This codes for CASSLAGGSRTGELFF.

This clonotype was recorded at least ten times. The chain employs TRBV29-1 and TRBJ2-7; D uncertain. V was cut by 3 bases and J by 3 bases, with 12 bases left in between. The CDR3 spans 13 residues. Germline CDR1 SQVTM, CDR2 ANQGSEA. Written as DNA, the CDR3 is TGCAGCGTTGACACGGGTTCCCGCTACGAGCAGTACTTC. Translation gives CSVDTGSRYEQYF.

Concerning this clonotype itself: With a much larger clone just one base away, this may be a read error. The chain combines TRBV6-1 with TRBJ2-2; 7 bases line up with TRBD2. J gave up 2 bases and V 10 bases, and 13 bases lay outside the gene matches. The CDR3 contains 16 residues. CDR1 and CDR2 (germline): MNHNS, SASEGT. CDR3 residues: CANKLMSGANTGELFF. The CDR3 DNA is TGTGCCAACAAGCTTATGAGCGGGGCCAACACCGGGGAGCTGTTTTTT.

The chain recombines TRBV6-6 with TRBJ2-7; tentatively, D is TRBD2 (5 bases). The CDR3 consists of 16 residues. V was shortened by 8 bases and J by 0 bases, with 20 bases between the two germline ends. Looked up from germline, CDR1 is MNHNY and CDR2 is SVGAGI (reference sequence). CDR3 loop: CASGDTTSGSSYEQYF. The CDR3 DNA is TGTGCCAGCGGGGATACTACTTCGGGAAGCTCCTACGAGCAGTACTTC.

This clonotype was recorded at least ten times. The chain uses TRBV4-1 and TRBJ1-2; no clear D gene. Trimming left V 0 bases short and J 4 bases short, with 15 bases between. The CDR3 extends over 16 amino acids. CDR1 MGHRA and CDR2 YSYEKL come from the germline V gene. For the CDR3, the DNA is TGCGCCAGCAGCCAAGAAGTGGGCAGGATGGGCTATGGCTACACCTTC. Residues: CASSQEVGRMGYGYTF.